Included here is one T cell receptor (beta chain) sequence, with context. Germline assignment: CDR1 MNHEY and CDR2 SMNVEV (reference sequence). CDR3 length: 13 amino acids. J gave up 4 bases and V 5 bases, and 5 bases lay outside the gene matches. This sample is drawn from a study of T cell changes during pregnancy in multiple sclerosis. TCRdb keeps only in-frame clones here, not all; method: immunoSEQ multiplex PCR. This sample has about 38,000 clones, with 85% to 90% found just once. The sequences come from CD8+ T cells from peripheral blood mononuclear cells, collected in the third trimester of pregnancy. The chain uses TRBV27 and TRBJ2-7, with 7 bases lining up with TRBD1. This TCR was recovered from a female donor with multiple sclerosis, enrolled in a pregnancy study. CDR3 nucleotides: TGTGCCAGCAGTCCGTACAGGGGTTACGAGCAGTACTTC. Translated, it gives CASSPYRGYEQYF.